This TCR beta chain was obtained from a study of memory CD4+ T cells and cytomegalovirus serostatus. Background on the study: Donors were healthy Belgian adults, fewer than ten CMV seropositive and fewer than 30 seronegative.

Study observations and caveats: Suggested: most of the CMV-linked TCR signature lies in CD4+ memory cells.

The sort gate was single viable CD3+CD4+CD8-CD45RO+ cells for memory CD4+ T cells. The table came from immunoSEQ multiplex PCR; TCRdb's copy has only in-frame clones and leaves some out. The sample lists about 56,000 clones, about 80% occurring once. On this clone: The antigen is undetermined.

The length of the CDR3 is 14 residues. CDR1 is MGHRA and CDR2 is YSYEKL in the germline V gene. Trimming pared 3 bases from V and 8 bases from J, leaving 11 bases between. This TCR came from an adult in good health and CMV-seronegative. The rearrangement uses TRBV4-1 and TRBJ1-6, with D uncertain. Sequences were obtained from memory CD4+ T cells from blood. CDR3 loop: CASSHLPRDSPLHF. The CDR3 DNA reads TGCGCCAGCAGCCATCTTCCCCGGGATTCACCCCTCCACTTT.